The entry below describes one T cell receptor beta chain. Study processing details: Estimated nucleated cell counts came from reference gene primer amplification. The repertoire was sequenced with immunoSEQ multiplex PCR; TCRdb's copy has only in-frame clones and lacks some. For V, J and clone size, that table is used; D and trimming come from the DNA. The data hold about 68,000 clones, with about 86% observed a single time. This CDR3 spans 16 amino acids. Germline CDR1 SGHTA, CDR2 FQGNSA. V lost 4 bases and J lost 3; bases outside the gene matches: 6. The data were taken from a study of blood T cell repertoires in COVID-19. Overall study context: COVID-19 samples collected from the United States, Italy and Spain covered acute and convalescent phases. Sources were T cells, B-cell-depleted T cells, or PBMCs; the material itself was cDNA or gDNA.

Sequencing was performed on peripheral blood. This chain connects TRBV7-2 to TRBJ2-2; 9 bases are a match to TRBD1. The sequence was obtained from a woman aged 55-75 years with acute or convalescent COVID-19. The CDR3 coding sequence is TGTGCCAGCAGCTCCTACAGGGGGCTGGACACCGGGGAGCTGTTTTTT. Residues: CASSSYRGLDTGELFF.